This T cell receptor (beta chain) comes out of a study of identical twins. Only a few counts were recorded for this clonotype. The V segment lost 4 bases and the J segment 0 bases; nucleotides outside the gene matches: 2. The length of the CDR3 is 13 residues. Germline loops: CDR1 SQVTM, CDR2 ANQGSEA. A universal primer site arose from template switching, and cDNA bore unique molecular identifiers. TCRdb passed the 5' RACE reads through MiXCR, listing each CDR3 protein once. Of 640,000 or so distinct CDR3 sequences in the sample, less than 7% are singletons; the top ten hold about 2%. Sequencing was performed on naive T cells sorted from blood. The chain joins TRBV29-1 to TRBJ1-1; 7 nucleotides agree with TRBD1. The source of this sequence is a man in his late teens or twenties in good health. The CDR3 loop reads CSVAGTVNTEAFF. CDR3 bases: TGCAGCGTTGCCGGGACAGTGAACACTGAAGCTTTCTTT.